This TCR beta chain derives from a study of beta chain features in type 1 diabetes. The CDR3 covers 17 residues. Losses at the gene ends were 6 bases for V and 2 bases for J; bases not matched to a gene: 12. Looked up from germline, CDR1 is SGHAT and CDR2 is FQNNGV. This clone was seen only a few times. Reverse transcribing all isolated RNA meant expressed TCRB transcripts were sequenced. Sequenced naive, central memory and regulatory T cell samples produced an average of approximately 3.8 million reads. Libraries were prepared by immunoSEQ multiplex PCR; TCRdb keeps only in-frame clonotypes and omits some of them. The sample yields about 230,000 clones, 9.6% seen once.

The specimen was naive CD4+ T cells from blood. The clonotype comes from a woman younger than 35 in good health. The V gene is TRBV11-2, the J gene TRBJ2-3; 9 bases are a match to TRBD1. The CDR3 spells CASSKSLGQGFTDTQYF. The DNA for the CDR3 is TGTGCCAGCAGTAAGAGCCTGGGACAGGGCTTCACAGATACGCAGTATTTT.